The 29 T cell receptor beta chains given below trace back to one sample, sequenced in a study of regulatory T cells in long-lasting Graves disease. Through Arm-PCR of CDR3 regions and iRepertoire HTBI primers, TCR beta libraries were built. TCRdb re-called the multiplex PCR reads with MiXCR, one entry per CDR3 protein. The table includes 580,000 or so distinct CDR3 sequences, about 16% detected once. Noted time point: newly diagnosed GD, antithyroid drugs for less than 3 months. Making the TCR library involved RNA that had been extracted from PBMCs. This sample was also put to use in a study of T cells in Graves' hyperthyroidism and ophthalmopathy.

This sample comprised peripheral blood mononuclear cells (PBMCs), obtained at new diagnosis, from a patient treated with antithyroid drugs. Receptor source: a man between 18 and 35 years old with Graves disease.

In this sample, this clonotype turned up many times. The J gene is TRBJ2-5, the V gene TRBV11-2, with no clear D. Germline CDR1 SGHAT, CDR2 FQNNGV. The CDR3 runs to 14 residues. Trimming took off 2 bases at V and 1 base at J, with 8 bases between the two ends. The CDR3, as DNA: TGTGCCAGCAGCTTAACTTGGCTCCAAGAGACCCAGTACTTC. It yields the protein CASSLTWLQETQYF.

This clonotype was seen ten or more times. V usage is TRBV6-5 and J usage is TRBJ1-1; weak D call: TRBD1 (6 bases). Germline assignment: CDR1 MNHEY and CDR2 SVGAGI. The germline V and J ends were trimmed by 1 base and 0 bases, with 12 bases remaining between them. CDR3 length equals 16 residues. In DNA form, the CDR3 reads TGTGCCAGCAGTTACTGGTCCGGACAGATGAACACTGAAGCTTTCTTT. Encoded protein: CASSYWSGQMNTEAFF.

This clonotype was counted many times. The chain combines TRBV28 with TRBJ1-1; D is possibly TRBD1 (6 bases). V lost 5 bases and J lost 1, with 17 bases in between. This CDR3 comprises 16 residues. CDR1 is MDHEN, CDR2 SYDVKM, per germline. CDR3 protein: CASSPNRPQGNTEAFF. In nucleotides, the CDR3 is TGTGCCAGCAGTCCAAACCGCCCACAGGGGAACACTGAAGCTTTCTTT.

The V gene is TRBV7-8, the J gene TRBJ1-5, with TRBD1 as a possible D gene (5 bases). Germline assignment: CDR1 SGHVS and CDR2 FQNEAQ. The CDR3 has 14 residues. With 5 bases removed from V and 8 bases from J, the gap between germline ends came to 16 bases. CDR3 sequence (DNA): TGTGCCAGCAGCCCCCGAGGAGGGGAGGAGCCCCAGCATTTT. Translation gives CASSPRGGEEPQHF.

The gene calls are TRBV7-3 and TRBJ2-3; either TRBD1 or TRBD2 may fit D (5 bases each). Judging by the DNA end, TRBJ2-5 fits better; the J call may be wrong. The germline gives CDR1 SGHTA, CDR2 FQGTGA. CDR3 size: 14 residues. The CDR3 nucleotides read TGTGCCAGCAGCTTAACCGGGGCGGGAGAGACCCAGTACTTC. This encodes CASSLTGAGETQYF.

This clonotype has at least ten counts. CDR3: CASSLRGRLSDTQYF. For the CDR3, the DNA is TGTGCCAGCAGCTTACGGGGCAGGTTATCAGATACGCAGTATTTT. The V gene is TRBV11-2, the J gene TRBJ2-3; tentatively, D is TRBD1 or TRBD2 (5 bases each). V was pared by 2 bases and J by 4 bases, with 13 bases between. The CDR3 sequence is 15 residues long. Germline CDR1 reads SGHAT; CDR2 reads FQNNGV. Full variable domain (rest looked up from reference TRBV11-2 and TRBJ2-3): EAGVAQSPRYKIIEKRQSVAFWCNPISGHATLYWYQQILGQGPKLLIQFQNNGVVDDSQLPKDRFSAERLKGVDSTLKIQPAKLEDSAVYLCASSLRGRLSDTQYFGPGTRLTVL.

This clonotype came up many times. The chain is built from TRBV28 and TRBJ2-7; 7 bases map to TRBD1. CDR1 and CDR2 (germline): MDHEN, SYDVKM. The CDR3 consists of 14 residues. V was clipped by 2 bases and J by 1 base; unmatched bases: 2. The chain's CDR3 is CASSLETGSYEQYF. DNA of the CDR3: TGTGCCAGCAGTTTAGAGACAGGGTCCTACGAGCAGTACTTC.

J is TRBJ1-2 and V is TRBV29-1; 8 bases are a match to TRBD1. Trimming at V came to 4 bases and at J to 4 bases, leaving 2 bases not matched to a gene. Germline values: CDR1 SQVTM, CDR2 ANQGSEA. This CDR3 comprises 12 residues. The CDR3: CSVVQGAYGYTF. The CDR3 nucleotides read TGCAGCGTTGTTCAGGGGGCCTATGGCTACACCTTC.

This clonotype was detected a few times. The CDR3, as DNA: TGTGCCAGCAGTGAGTTCGAGCAAGAGACCCAGTACTTC. It is translated as CASSEFEQETQYF. The V gene is TRBV7-8, the J gene TRBJ2-5; D is unclear. V lost 6 bases and J 2 bases, leaving 10 bases between the germline ends. The germline V gene has CDR1 SGHVS and CDR2 FQNEAQ. CDR3 length equals 13 residues.

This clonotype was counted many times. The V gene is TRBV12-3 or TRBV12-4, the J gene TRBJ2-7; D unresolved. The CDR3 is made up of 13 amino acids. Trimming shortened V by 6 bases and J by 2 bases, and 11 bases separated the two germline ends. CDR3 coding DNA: TGTGCCAGCAGCCCCTCCCCAGCCTACGAGCAGTACTTC. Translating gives CASSPSPAYEQYF.

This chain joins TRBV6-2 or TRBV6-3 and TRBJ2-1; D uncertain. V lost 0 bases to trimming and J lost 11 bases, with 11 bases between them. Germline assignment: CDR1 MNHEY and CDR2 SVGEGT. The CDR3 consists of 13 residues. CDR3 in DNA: TGTGCCAGCAGTTACTCAGGCTCCCGGCAGCAGTTCTTC. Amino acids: CASSYSGSRQQFF.

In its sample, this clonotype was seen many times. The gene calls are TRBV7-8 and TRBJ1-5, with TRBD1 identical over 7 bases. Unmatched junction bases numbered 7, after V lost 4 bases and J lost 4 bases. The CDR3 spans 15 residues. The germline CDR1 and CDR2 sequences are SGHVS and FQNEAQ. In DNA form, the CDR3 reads TGTGCCAGCAGCTACTCCGGGACAGTTAATCAGCCCCAGCATTTT. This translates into CASSYSGTVNQPQHF.

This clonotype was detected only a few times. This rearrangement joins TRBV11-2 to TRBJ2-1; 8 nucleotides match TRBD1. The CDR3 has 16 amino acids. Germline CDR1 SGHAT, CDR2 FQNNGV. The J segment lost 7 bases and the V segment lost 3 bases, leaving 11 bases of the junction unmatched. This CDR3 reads CASSFFLTQGVNEQFF. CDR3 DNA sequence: TGTGCCAGCAGCTTCTTTTTGACACAGGGGGTGAATGAGCAGTTCTTC.

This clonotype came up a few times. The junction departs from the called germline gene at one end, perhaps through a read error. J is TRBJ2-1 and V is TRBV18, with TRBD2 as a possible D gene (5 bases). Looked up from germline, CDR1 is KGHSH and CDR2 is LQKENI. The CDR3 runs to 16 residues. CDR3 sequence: CASSLPDWSSYNGQFF. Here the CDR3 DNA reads TGTGCCAGCTCACTCCCGGACTGGAGCTCCTACAATGGGCAGTTCTTC.

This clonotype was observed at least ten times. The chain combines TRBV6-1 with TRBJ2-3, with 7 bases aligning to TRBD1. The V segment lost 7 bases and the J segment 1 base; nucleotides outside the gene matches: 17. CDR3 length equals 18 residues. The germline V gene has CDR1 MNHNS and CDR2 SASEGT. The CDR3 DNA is TGTGCCAGCATCCCCAGGACAGGAGATGGGGGTGGCACAGATACGCAGTATTTT. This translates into CASIPRTGDGGGTDTQYF.

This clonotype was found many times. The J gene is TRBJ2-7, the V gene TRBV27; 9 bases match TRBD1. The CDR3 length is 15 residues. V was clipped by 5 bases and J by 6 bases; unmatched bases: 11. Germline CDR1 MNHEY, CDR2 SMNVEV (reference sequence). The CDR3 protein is CASSPRGQGVREQYF. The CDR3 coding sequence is TGTGCCAGCAGTCCCCGGGGACAGGGAGTACGCGAGCAGTACTTC.

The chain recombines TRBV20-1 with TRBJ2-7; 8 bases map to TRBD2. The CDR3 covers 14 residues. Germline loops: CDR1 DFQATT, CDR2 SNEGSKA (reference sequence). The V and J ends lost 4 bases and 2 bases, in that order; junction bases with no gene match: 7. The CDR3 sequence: CSATMQREPYEQYF. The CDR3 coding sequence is TGCAGTGCTACTATGCAGCGGGAGCCCTACGAGCAGTACTTC.

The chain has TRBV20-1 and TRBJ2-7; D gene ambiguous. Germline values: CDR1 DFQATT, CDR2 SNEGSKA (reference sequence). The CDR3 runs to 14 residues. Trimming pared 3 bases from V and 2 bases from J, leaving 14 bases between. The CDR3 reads CSARLHSPAYEQYF. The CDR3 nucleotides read TGCAGTGCTAGGCTTCATAGCCCGGCCTACGAGCAGTACTTC.

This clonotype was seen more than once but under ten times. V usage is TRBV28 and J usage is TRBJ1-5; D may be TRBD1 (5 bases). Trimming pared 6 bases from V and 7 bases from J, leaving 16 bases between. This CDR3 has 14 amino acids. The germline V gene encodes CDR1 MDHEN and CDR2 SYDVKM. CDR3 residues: CASRNQGSRQPQHF. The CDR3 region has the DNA TGTGCCAGCAGAAATCAGGGTTCGAGGCAGCCCCAGCATTTT.

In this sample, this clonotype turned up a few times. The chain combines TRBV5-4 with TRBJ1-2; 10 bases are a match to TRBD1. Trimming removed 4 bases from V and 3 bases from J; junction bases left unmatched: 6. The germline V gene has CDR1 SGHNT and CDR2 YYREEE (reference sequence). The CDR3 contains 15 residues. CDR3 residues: CASSIRDRGDYGYTF. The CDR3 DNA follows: TGTGCCAGCAGCATACGGGACAGGGGTGACTATGGCTACACCTTC.

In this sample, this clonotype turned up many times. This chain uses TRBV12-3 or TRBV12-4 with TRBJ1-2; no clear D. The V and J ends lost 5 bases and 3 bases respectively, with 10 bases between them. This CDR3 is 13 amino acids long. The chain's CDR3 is CASSRPRDYGYTF. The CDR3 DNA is TGTGCCAGCAGTCGGCCGAGGGACTATGGCTACACCTTC.

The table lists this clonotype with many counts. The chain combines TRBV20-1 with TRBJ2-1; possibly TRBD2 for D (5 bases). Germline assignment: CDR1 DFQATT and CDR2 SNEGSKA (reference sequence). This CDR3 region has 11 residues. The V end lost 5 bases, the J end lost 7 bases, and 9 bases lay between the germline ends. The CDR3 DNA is TGCAGTGCTGTGCAGCGGAATGAGCAGTTCTTC. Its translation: CSAVQRNEQFF.

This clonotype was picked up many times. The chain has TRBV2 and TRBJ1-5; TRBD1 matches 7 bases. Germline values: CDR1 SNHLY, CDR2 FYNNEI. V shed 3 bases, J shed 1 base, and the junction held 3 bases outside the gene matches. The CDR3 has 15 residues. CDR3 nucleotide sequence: TGTGCCAGCAGTGACGAGGACAGGAGCAATCAGCCCCAGCATTTT. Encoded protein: CASSDEDRSNQPQHF.

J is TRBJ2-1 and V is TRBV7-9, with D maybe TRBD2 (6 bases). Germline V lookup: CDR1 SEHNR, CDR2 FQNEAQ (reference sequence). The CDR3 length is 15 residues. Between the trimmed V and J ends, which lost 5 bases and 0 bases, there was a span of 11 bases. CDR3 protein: CASSDRDSSYNEQFF. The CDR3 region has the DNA TGTGCCAGCAGCGACCGGGACTCCTCCTACAATGAGCAGTTCTTC.

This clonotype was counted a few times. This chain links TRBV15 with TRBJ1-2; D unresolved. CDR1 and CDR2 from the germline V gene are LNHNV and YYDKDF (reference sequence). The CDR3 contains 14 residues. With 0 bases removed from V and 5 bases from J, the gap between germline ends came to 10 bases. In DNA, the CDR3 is TGTGCCACCAGCAGAGACCCAATGATGTATGGCTACACCTTC. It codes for CATSRDPMMYGYTF.

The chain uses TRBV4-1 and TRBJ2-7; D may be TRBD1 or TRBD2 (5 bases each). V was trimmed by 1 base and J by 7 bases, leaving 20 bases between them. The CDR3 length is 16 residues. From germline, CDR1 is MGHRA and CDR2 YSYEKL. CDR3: CASSQVARRGAREQYF. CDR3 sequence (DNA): TGCGCCAGCAGCCAAGTCGCCCGAAGAGGGGCGAGAGAGCAGTACTTC.

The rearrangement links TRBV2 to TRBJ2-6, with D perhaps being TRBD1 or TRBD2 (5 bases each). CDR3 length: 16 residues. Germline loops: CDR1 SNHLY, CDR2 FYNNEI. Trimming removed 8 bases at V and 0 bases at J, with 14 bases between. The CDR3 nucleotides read TGTGCCAGCTCCCCGGGACCTACCTCTGGGGCCAACGTCCTGACTTTC. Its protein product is CASSPGPTSGANVLTF.

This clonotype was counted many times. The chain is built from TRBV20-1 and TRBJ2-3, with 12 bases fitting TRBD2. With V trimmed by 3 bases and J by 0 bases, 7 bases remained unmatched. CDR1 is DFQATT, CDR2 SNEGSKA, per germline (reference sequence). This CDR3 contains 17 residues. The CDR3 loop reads CSASSLAGGGSTDTQYF. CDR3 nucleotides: TGCAGTGCTAGTTCGCTAGCGGGAGGGGGGAGCACAGATACGCAGTATTTT.

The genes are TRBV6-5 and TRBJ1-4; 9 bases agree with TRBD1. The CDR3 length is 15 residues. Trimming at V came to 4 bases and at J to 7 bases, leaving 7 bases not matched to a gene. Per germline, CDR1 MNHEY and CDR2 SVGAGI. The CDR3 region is CASSLGQGVGEKLFF. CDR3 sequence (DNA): TGTGCCAGCAGTTTGGGACAGGGAGTCGGTGAAAAACTGTTTTTT.